Listed here are 25 T cell receptor beta chains from one sample, sequenced in a study of circulating and synovial CD4+ cells in juvenile arthritis. This table comes from immunoSEQ multiplex PCR, and its TCRdb copy is limited to in-frame clones, with some not included. The sample contains about 34,000 clones, roughly 95% of which appear only once. Input material: CD4+ T cells from blood. These receptor sequences come from a human donor with juvenile idiopathic arthritis.

The genes are TRBV19 and TRBJ2-1; TRBD2 aligns across 9 bases. CDR1 is LNHDA and CDR2 is SQIVND in the germline V gene (reference sequence). The V gene end was trimmed by 8 bases and the J gene end by 11 bases; junction bases not matched to a gene: 13. The CDR3 contains 14 residues. The CDR3 region is CASGGLAPTPKQFF. In DNA form, the CDR3 reads TGTGCCAGTGGGGGACTAGCCCCTACCCCCAAGCAGTTCTTC.

The J gene is TRBJ2-5, the V gene TRBV19; 9 bases align to TRBD1. The end of the DNA fits TRBJ2-7 better, so the J call may be wrong. CDR3 length equals 14 residues. CDR1 is LNHDA and CDR2 is SQIVND in the germline V gene (reference sequence). CDR3 protein: CASSISGQGYEQYF. CDR3 coding DNA: TGTGCCAGTAGTATCTCGGGACAGGGCTACGAGCAGTACTTC.

This sequence joins TRBV6-6 and TRBJ2-7; 11 nucleotides align to TRBD2. Losses at the gene ends were 10 bases for V and 4 bases for J; bases not matched to a gene: 6. This CDR3 region has 13 residues. Germline V gives CDR1 MNHNY, CDR2 SVGAGI (reference sequence). CDR3 DNA sequence: TGTGCCACCTTAGCGGGGGGGAAGTACGAGCAGTACTTC. Translating it yields CATLAGGKYEQYF.

The chain employs TRBV28 and TRBJ2-3; D remains ambiguous. There are 13 residues in the CDR3. Germline lookup yields CDR1 MDHEN and CDR2 SYDVKM. V lost 3 bases and J 1 base, leaving 5 bases between the germline ends. The CDR3 here is CASSFRGTDTQYF. CDR3 sequence (DNA): TGTGCCAGCAGTTTTCGTGGCACAGATACGCAGTATTTT.

This CDR3 reads CSVVEGYGYTF. CDR3 sequence (DNA): TGCAGCGTTGTTGAGGGCTATGGCTACACCTTC. J is TRBJ1-2 and V is TRBV29-1; D is ambiguous. The length of the CDR3 is 11 residues. Per the germline V gene, CDR1 is SQVTM and CDR2 is ANQGSEA. V shed 4 bases and J shed 4 bases, with 7 bases lying between them. The entire variable domain, with the rest obtained from reference TRBV29-1 and TRBJ1-2, is as follows: SAVISQKPSRDICQRGTSLTIQCQVDSQVTMMFWYRQQPGQSLTLIATANQGSEATYESGFVIDKFPISRPNLTFSTLTVSNMSPEDSSIYLCSVVEGYGYTFGSGTRLTVV.

The chain links TRBV2 to TRBJ2-7; TRBD2 agrees at 11 bases. The CDR3 is 16 residues long. Unmatched junction bases numbered 13, after V lost 8 bases and J lost 4 bases. CDR1 SNHLY and CDR2 FYNNEI come from the germline V gene. In DNA, the CDR3 is TGTGCCAGCCGCCAATATAGCGGGAGGGCCGAGTACGAGCAGTACTTC. This codes for CASRQYSGRAEYEQYF.

The V call is TRBV5-1, the J call TRBJ2-7; the match to TRBD1 covers 7 bases. J lost 4 bases, V lost 5 bases, and 9 bases had no gene match. The CDR3 sequence is 14 residues long. Germline V gene lookup returns CDR1 SGHRS and CDR2 YFSETQ. In DNA, the CDR3 is TGCGCCAGCAGAGCTCCGGGACAGACTTACGAGCAGTACTTC. Amino acid sequence: CASRAPGQTYEQYF.

The V and J genes are TRBV30 and TRBJ2-7; a possible D gene is TRBD2 (5 bases). Per germline, CDR1 GTSNPN and CDR2 SVGIG (reference sequence). CDR3 size: 15 residues. V lost 2 bases, J lost 1 base, and 15 bases lay in between. CDR3 in amino acids: CAWSPALGGSYEQYF. The CDR3 region has the DNA TGTGCCTGGAGTCCCGCCTTAGGCGGGTCCTACGAGCAGTACTTC.

The rearrangement links TRBV2 to TRBJ1-1; TRBD1 matches 9 bases. The junction had 5 bases not matched to a gene; V was cut back by 6 bases and J by 6 bases. The CDR3 spans 13 residues. CDR1 is SNHLY, CDR2 FYNNEI, per germline. Here the CDR3 DNA reads TGTGCCAGCAGGGGACAGGGAGGGTCTGAAGCTTTCTTT. It codes for CASRGQGGSEAFF.

This clone was seen only once. This sequence joins TRBV7-8 and TRBJ2-3; 8 nucleotides match TRBD2. CDR1 and CDR2 (germline): SGHVS, FQNEAQ. There are 13 residues in the CDR3. J lost 5 bases, V lost 2 bases, and 0 bases had no gene match. The CDR3 DNA follows: TGTGCCAGCAGCTTACGGGGGGGAGATACGCAGTATTTT. It translates to CASSLRGGDTQYF.

The chain has TRBV5-1 and TRBJ2-1, with TRBD2 matching over 14 bases. V dropped 7 bases and J dropped 6; count of bases not matched to a gene: 15. This CDR3 has 18 residues. Per germline, CDR1 SGHRS and CDR2 YFSETQ. CDR3 sequence reads: CASLLMPGLAGGSNEQFF. CDR3 nucleotide sequence: TGCGCCAGCCTACTCATGCCAGGACTAGCGGGAGGAAGCAATGAGCAGTTCTTC.

The J gene is TRBJ2-1, the V gene TRBV5-8; the match to TRBD1 covers 9 bases. Germline V gives CDR1 SGHTS, CDR2 YDEGEE. V trimming: 1 base; J trimming: 1 base; junction bases outside the gene matches: 3. This CDR3 comprises 16 residues. DNA for the CDR3: TGTGCCAGCAGCTTGAACAGGGGGCTATCCTACAATGAGCAGTTCTTC. Residues: CASSLNRGLSYNEQFF.

This chain joins TRBV27 and TRBJ2-3, with 7 bases identical to TRBD2. CDR1 MNHEY and CDR2 SMNVEV come from the germline V gene (reference sequence). The CDR3 sequence is 14 residues long. The J segment lost 5 bases and the V segment lost 0 bases, leaving 2 bases of the junction unmatched. CDR3 in amino acids: CASSLSGGEDTQYF. DNA of the CDR3: TGTGCCAGCAGTTTATCGGGAGGGGAAGATACGCAGTATTTT.

V gene TRBV7-6 combines with J gene TRBJ2-1; 9 bases fit TRBD1. This CDR3 is 16 amino acids long. After removal of 1 base from V and 5 bases from J, the junction contained 6 bases not matched to a gene. Germline V lookup: CDR1 SGHVS, CDR2 FNYEAQ. For the CDR3, the DNA is TGTGCCAGCAGCTTAGGGGGGACAGGGTCCCACAATGAGCAGTTCTTC. This sequence encodes CASSLGGTGSHNEQFF.

The genes are TRBV2 and TRBJ2-5, with a weak D call TRBD2 (7 bases). Germline CDR1 is SNHLY and CDR2 is FYNNEI. The CDR3 loop spans 13 amino acids. Trimming stripped 6 bases from V and 9 bases from J, with 17 bases between. CDR3 DNA: TGTGCCAGCAGACGGGACACCGCGGGGGCCCAGTACTTC. This encodes CASRRDTAGAQYF.

The chain has TRBV11-3 and TRBJ2-3; 11 bases match TRBD2. With 0 bases clipped from V and 4 bases from J, the junction kept 0 bases outside the gene matches. Germline CDR1 SGHNT, CDR2 YENEEA. The CDR3 sequence is 15 residues long. The CDR3 is CASSLETSGADTQYF. The CDR3 DNA is TGTGCCAGCAGCTTAGAGACTAGCGGGGCAGATACGCAGTATTTT.

The chain has TRBV23-1 and TRBJ1-1, with D possibly matching TRBD1 (5 bases). TRBV23-1 is filed as an ORF, its function uncertain. Trimming cost V 3 bases and J 0 bases, with 20 bases left between them. This CDR3 region has 18 residues. The CDR3 DNA reads as TGCGCCAGCAGTCAGTGCAGGGATGTATGTACTATGAACACTGAAGCTTTCTTT. Amino acid sequence: CASSQCRDVCTMNTEAFF.

The chain recombines TRBV19 with TRBJ2-1, with D possibly being TRBD1 (5 bases). Germline V gene lookup returns CDR1 LNHDA and CDR2 SQIVND (reference sequence). The CDR3 sequence is 15 residues long. V dropped 6 bases and J dropped 7 bases, with 19 bases sitting between them. In DNA form, the CDR3 reads TGTGCCAGTAGCCCAAGGCGCAGGGAATGGAATGAGCAGTTCTTC. This sequence encodes CASSPRRREWNEQFF.

The chain links TRBV7-2 to TRBJ1-6; 8 positions agree with TRBD1. This CDR3 comprises 18 residues. The V gene's germline CDR1 is SGHTA and CDR2 FQGNSA. Germline trimming cut 5 bases from V and 8 bases from J; bases unmatched to any gene: 17. CDR3 region: CASSRANQGAPGDSPLHF. CDR3 DNA: TGTGCCAGCAGCCGCGCCAACCAGGGGGCGCCGGGTGATTCACCCCTCCACTTT.

The chain joins TRBV19 to TRBJ1-5; 7 nucleotides agree with TRBD1. Germline CDR1 is LNHDA and CDR2 is SQIVND (reference sequence). The CDR3 contains 17 residues. V lost 3 bases, J lost 2 bases, and 10 bases stayed unmatched. The CDR3 region has the DNA TGTGCCAGTAGTATCCCCCTGAGACAGGGTGGCAATCAGCCCCAGCATTTT. This codes for CASSIPLRQGGNQPQHF.

This clone was seen a single time. This chain joins TRBV2 and TRBJ2-5; TRBD2 agrees at 10 bases. Germline CDR1 and CDR2: SNHLY and FYNNEI. The CDR3 spans 14 residues. The ends lost 5 bases at V and 5 bases at J; junction bases unmatched: 5. The CDR3 spells CASSPPGLAETQYF. CDR3 DNA sequence: TGTGCCAGCAGTCCTCCGGGACTAGCGGAGACCCAGTACTTC.

The V and J genes are TRBV5-1 and TRBJ1-6; D might be TRBD1 (5 bases). With 0 bases removed from V and 8 bases from J, the gap between germline ends came to 15 bases. Germline V gene data show CDR1 as SGHRS and CDR2 as YFSETQ. The CDR3 extends over 16 amino acids. DNA of the CDR3: TGCGCCAGCAGCTTGGGACCGGGGGGATGGGATTCACCCCTCCACTTT. Residues: CASSLGPGGWDSPLHF.

This clone showed up just once. This chain joins TRBV10-2 and TRBJ2-3; TRBD2 matches 16 bases. V dropped 6 bases and J dropped 2; count of bases not matched to a gene: 17. Germline V lookup: CDR1 WSHSY, CDR2 SAAADI. The CDR3 is 21 amino acids. CDR3 residues: CASSPPGLAGGTKPNTDTQYF. DNA for the CDR3: TGCGCCAGCAGCCCACCGGGACTAGCGGGAGGGACTAAACCAAACACAGATACGCAGTATTTT.

The V call is TRBV30, the J call TRBJ2-7; 8 bases are a match to TRBD1. This CDR3 contains 13 residues. Germline V gives CDR1 GTSNPN, CDR2 SVGIG (reference sequence). V dropped 5 bases and J dropped 1; count of bases not matched to a gene: 4. The CDR3 DNA reads TGTGCCTGGGACAGGGGAGGTTCCTACGAGCAGTACTTC. Protein: CAWDRGGSYEQYF.

V is TRBV7-3 and J is TRBJ2-4; a possible D gene is TRBD2 (6 bases). V gave up 5 bases and J gave up 9 bases, with 14 bases separating them. This CDR3 region has 13 residues. From germline, CDR1 is SGHTA and CDR2 FQGTGA. CDR3 sequence: CASSPYVGGIQYF. CDR3 in DNA: TGTGCCAGCAGCCCGTATGTGGGGGGCATTCAGTACTTC.